This TCR beta chain was identified in a study of CD8+ T cells in alopecia areata. RNA was isolated and reverse transcribed to cDNA, the sequencing template. Libraries were prepared by immunoSEQ multiplex PCR; TCRdb keeps only in-frame clonotypes and omits some of them. The sample yields 140,000 or so clones, approximately 56% seen once. Researchers picked out CD4+ and CD8+ T cells from PBMCs by sorting. Notes on this clone: Its antigen is unknown.

Study-wide points: Shared TCR sequences were less clear between patients than in mice, possibly partly from HLA diversity. Besides other cells, scalp samples also yield sequences of resident alphabeta T cells from normal skin. Relative to normal scalp, lesional scalp, especially alopecia totalis/universalis, showed higher clonality.

The CDR3 runs 17 residues. CDR1 is SGHDN and CDR2 is FVKESK in the germline V gene. V dropped 0 bases and J dropped 2; count of bases not matched to a gene: 6. The V call is TRBV14, the J call TRBJ2-1, with 8 bases aligning to TRBD1. Sequencing was carried out using CD8+ T cells sorted from blood. This sequence originates from a human donor in good health. CDR3 DNA: TGTGCCAGCAGCCAAGAAAGGTTCAGGGGGCCCTACAATGAGCAGTTCTTC. Protein sequence: CASSQERFRGPYNEQFF.